This entry is about one TCR beta chain. The antigen remains undetermined. This CDR3 spans 15 amino acids. Germline V lookup: CDR1 LNHDA, CDR2 SQIVND (reference sequence). V lost 3 bases, J lost 8 bases, and 6 bases stayed unmatched. Libraries were prepared by immunoSEQ multiplex PCR; TCRdb keeps only in-frame clonotypes and omits some of them. The table has around 99,000 clones, approximately 92% seen once. These data are taken from a study of T cell responses to AZD1222 COVID-19 vaccine. Study-level findings and limits: Recipients of two AZD1222 doses showed rising Spike-specific TCR breadth and depth. Recipients of AZD1222 seropositive at baseline numbered only five or six. Without day 14 samples, only post-peak T cell repertoires were studied. Nearly half of spike-specific TCRs reportedly target unmutated variant regions.

Sequenced here: peripheral blood, sampled on day 0 of AZD1222 vaccination. The gene calls are TRBV19 and TRBJ2-1; 11 bases match TRBD2. The TCR was taken from an adult in good health. The CDR3 nucleotides read TGTGCCAGTAGTATTATTACTAGCGGGGGTTATGAGCAGTTCTTC. Translating gives CASSIITSGGYEQFF. The complete variable domain, with remaining parts taken from reference TRBV19 and TRBJ2-1, reads DGGITQSPKYLFRKEGQNVTLSCEQNLNHDAMYWYRQDPGQGLRLIYYSQIVNDFQKGDIAEGYSVSREKKESFPLTVTSAQKNPTAFYLCASSIITSGGYEQFFGPGTRLTVL.